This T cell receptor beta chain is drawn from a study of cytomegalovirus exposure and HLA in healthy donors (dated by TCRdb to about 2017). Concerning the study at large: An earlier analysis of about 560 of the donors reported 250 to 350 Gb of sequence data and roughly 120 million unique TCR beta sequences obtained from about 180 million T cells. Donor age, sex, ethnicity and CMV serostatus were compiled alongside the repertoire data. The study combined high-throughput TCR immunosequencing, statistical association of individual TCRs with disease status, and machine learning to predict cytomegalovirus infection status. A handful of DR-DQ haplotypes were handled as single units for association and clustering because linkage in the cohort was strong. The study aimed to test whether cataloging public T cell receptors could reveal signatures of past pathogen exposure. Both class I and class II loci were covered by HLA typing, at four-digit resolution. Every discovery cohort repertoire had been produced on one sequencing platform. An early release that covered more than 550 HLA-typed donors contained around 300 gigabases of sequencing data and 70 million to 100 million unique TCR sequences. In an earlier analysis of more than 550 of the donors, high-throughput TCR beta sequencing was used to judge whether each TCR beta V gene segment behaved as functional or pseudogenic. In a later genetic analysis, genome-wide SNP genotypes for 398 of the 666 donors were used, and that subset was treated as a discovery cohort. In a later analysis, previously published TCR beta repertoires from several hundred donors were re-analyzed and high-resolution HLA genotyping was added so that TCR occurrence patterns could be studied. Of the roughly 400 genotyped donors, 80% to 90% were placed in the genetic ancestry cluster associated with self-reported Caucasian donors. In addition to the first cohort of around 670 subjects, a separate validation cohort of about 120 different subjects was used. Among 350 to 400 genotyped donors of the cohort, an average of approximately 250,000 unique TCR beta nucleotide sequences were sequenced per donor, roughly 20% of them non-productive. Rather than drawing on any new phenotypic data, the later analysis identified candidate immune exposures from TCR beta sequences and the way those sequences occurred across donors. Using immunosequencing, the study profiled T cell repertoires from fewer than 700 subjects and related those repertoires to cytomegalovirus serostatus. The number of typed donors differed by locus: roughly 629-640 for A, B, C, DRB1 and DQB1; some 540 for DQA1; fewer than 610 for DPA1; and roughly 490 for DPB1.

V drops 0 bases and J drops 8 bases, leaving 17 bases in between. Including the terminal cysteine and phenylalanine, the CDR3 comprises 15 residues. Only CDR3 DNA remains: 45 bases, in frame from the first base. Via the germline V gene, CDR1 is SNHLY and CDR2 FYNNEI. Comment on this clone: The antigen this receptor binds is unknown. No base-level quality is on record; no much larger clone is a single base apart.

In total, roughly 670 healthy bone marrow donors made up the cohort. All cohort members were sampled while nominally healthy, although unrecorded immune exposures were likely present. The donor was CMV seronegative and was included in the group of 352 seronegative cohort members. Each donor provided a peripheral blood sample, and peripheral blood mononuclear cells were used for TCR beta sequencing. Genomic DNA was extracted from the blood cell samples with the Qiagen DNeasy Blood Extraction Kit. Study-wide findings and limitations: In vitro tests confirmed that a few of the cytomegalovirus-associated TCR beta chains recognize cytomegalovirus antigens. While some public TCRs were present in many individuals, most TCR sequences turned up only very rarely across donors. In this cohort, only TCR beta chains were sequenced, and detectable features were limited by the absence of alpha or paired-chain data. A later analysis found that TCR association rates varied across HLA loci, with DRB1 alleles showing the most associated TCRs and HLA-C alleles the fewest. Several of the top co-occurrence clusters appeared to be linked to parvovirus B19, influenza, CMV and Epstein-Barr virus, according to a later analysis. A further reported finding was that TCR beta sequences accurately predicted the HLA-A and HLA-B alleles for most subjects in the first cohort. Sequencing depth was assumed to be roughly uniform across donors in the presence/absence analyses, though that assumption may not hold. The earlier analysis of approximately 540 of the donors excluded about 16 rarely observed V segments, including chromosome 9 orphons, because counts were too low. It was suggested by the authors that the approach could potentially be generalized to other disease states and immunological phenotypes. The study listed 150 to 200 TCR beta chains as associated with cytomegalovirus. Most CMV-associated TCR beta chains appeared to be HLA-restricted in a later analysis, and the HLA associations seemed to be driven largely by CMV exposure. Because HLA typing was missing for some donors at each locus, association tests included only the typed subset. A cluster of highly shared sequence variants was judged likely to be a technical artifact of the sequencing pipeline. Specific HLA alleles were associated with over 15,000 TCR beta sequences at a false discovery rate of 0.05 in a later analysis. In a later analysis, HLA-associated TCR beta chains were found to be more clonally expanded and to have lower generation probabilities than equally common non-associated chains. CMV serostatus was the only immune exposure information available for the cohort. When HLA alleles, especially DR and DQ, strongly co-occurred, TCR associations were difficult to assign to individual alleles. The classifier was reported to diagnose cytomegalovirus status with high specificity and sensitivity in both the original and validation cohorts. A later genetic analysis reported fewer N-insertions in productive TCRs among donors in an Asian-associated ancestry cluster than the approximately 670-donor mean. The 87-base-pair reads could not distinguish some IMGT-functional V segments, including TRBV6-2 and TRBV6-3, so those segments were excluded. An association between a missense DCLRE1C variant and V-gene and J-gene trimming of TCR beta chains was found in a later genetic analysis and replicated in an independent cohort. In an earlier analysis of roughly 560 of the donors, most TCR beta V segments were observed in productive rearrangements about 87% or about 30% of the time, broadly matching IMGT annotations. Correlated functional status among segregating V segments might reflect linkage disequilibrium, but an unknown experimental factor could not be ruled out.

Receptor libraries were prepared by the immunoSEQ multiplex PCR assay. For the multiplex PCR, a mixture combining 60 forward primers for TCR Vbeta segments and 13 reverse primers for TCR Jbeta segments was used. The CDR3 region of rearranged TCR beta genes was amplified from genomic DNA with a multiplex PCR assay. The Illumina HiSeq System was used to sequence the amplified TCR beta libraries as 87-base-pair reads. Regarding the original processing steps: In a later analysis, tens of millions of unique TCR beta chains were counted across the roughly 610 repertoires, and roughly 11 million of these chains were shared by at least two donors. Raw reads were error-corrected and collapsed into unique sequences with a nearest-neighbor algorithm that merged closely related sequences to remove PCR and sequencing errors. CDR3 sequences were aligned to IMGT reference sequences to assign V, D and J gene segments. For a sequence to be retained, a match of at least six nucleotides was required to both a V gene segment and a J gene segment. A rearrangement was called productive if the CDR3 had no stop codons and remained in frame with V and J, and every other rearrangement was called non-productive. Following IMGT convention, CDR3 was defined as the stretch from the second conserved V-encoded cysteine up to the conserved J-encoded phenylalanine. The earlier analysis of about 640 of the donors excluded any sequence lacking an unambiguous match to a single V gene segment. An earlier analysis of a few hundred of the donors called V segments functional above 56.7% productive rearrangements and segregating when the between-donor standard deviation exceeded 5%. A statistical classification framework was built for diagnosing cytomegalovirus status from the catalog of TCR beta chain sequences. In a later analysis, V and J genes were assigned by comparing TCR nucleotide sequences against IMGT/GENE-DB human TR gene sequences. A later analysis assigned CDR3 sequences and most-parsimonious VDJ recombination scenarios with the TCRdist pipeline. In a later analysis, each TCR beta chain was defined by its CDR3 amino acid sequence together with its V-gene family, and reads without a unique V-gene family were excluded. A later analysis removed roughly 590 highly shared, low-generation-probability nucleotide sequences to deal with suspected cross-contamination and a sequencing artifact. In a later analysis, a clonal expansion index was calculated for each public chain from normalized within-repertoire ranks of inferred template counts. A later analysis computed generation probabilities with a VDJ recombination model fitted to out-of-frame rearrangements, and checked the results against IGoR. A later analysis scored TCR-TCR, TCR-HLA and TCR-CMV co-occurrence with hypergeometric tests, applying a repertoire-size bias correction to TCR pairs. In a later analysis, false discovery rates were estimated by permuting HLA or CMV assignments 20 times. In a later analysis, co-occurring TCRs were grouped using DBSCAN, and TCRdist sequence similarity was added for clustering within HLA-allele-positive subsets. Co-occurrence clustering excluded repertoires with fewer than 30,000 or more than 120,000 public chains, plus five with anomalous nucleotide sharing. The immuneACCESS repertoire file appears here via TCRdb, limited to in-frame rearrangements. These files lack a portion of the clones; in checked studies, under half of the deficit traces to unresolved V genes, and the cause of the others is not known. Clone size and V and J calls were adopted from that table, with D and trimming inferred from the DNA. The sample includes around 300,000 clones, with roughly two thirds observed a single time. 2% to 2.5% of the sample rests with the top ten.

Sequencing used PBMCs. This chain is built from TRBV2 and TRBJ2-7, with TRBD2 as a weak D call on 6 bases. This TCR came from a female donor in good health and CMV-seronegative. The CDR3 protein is CASSEAGGITSKQYF. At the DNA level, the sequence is TGTGCCAGCAGTGAAGCAGGAGGGATAACGAGCAAGCAGTACTTC.